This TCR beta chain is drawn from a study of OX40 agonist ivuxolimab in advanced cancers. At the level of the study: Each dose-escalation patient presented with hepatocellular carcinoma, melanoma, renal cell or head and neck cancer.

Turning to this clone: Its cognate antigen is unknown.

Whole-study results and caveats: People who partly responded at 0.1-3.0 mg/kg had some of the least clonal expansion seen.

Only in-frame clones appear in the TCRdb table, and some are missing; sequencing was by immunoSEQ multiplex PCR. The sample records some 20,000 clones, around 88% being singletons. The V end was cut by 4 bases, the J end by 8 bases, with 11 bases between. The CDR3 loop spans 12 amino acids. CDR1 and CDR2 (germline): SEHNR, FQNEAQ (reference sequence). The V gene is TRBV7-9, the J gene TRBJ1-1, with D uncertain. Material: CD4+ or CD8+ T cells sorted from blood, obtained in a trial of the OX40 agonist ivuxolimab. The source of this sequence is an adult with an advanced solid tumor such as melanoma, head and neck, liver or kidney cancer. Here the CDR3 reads CASSSGRLEAFF. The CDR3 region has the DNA TGTGCCAGCAGCTCTGGTCGTCTAGAAGCTTTCTTT.